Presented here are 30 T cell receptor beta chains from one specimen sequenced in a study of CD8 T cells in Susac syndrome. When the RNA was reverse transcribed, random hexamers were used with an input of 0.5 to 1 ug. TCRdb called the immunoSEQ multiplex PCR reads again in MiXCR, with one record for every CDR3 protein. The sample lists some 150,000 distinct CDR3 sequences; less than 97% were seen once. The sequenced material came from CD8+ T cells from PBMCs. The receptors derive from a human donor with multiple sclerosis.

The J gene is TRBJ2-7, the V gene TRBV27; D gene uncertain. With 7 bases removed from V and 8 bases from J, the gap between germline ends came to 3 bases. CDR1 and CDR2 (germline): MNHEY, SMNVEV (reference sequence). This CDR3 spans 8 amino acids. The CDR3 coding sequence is TGTGCCAGCACCAAGCAGTACGTC. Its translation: CASTKQYV.

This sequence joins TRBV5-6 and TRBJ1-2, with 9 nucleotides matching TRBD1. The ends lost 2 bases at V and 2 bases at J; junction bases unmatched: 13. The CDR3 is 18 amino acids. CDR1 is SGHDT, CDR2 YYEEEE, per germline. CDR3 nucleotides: TGTGCCAGCAGCTTAAACAGGGGGCTCTCGTCCTTCAACTATGGCTACACCTTC. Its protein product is CASSLNRGLSSFNYGYTF.

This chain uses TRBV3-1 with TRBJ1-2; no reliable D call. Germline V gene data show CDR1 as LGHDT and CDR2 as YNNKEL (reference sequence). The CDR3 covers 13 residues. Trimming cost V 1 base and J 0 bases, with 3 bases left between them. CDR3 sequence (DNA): TGTGCCAGCAGCCAAGTGTCTAACTATGGCTACACCTTC. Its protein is CASSQVSNYGYTF.

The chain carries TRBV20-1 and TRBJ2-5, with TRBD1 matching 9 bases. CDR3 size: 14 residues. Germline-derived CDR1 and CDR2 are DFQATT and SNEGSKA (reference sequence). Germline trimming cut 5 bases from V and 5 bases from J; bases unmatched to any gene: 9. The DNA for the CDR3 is TGCAGTGCTGAGGGACAGGGTGATCGGGAGACCCAGTACTTC. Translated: CSAEGQGDRETQYF.

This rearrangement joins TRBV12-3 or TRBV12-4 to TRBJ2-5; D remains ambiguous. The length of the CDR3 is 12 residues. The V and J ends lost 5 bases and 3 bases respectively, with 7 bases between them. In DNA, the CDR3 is TGTGCCAGCAGTGCGGCTAAAGAGACCCAGTACTTC. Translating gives CASSAAKETQYF.

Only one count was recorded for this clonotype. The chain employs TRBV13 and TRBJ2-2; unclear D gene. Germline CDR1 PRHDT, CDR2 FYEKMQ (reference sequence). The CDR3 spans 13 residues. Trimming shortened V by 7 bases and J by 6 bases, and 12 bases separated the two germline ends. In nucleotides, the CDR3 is TGTGCCAGCACCCAAGATCGGGCCGGGGAGCTGTTTTTT. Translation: CASTQDRAGELFF.

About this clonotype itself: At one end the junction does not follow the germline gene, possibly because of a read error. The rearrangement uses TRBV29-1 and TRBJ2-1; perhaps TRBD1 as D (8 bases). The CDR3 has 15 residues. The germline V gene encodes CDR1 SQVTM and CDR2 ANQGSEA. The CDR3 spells CSAEQGGAPHNEQFF. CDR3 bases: TGCAGCGCTGAACAGGGGGGGGCACCGCACAATGAGCAGTTCTTC.

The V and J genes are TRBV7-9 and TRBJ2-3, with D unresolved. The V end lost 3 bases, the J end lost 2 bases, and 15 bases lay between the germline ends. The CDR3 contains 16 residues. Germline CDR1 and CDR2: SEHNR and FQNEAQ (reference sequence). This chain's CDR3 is CASSLRLELNTDTQYF. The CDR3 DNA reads TGTGCCAGCAGCTTGCGCTTGGAGCTAAACACAGATACGCAGTATTTT. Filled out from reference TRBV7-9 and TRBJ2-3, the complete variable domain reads DTGVSQNPRHKITKRGQNVTFRCDPISEHNRLYWYRQTLGQGPEFLTYFQNEAQLEKSRLLSDRFSAERPKGSFSTLEIQRTEQGDSAMYLCASSLRLELNTDTQYFGPGTRLTVL.

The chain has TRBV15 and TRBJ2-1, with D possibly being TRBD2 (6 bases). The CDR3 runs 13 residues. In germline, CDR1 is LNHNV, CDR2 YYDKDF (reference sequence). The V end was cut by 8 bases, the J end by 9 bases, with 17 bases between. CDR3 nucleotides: TGTGCCACCTCCAGCGGGCTCCAGGGTGAGCAGTTCTTC. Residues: CATSSGLQGEQFF.

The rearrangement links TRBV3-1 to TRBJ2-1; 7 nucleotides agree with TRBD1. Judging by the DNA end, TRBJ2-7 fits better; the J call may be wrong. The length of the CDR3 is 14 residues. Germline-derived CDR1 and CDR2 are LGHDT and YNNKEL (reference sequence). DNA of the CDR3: TGTGCCAGCAGCAACCGGGACAGTCCCTACGAGCAGTACGTC. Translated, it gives CASSNRDSPYEQYV.

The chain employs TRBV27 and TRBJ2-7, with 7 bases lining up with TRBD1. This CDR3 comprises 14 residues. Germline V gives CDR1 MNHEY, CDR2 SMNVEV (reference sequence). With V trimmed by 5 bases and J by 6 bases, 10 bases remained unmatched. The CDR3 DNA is TGTGCCAGCAGTCTCGGACAGGCCTCAGCCGAGCAGTACGTC. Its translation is CASSLGQASAEQYV.

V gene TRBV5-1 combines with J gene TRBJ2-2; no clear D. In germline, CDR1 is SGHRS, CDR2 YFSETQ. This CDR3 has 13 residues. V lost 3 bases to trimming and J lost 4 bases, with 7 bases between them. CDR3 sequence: CASSYQTTGELFF. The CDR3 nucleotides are TGCGCCAGCAGCTACCAGACCACCGGGGAGCTGTTTTTT.

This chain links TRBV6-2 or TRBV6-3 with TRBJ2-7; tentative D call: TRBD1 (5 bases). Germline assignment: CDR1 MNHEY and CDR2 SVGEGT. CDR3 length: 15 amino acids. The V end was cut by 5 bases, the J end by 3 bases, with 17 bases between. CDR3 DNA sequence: TGTGCCAGCAGTCCCCCGGTGCCAGGGCACTACGAGCAGTACTTC. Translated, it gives CASSPPVPGHYEQYF.

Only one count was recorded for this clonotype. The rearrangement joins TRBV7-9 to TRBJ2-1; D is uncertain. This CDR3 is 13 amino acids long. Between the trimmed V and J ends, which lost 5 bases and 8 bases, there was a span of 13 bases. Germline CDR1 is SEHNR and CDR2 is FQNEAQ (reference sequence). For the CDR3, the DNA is TGTGCCAGCAGCACAGCCAATTCCGATGAGCAGTTCTTC. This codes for CASSTANSDEQFF.

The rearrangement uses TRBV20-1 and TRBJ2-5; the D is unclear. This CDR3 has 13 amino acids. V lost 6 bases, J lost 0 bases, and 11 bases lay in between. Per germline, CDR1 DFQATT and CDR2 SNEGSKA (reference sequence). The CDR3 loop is CSARLEYQETQYF. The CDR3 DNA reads TGCAGTGCCCGACTCGAGTACCAAGAGACCCAGTACTTC.

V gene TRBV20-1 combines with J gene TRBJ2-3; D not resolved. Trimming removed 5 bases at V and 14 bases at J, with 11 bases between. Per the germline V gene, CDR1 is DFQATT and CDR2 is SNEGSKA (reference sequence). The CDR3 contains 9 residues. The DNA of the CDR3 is TGCAGTGCTCGGGCGTCCCTGTATTTT. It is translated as CSARASLYF.

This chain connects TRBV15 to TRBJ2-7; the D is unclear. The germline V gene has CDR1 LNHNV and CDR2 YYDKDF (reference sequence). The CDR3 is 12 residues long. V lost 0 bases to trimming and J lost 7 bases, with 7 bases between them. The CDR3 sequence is CATSRDLREQYV. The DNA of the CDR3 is TGTGCCACCAGCAGAGATCTCCGGGAGCAGTACGTC.

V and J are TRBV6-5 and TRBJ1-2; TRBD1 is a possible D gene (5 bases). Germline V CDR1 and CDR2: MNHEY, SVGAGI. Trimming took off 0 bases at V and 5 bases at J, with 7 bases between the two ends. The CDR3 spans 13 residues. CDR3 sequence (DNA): TGTGCCAGCAGTTACTCGACAGCGTATGGCTACACCTTC. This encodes CASSYSTAYGYTF.

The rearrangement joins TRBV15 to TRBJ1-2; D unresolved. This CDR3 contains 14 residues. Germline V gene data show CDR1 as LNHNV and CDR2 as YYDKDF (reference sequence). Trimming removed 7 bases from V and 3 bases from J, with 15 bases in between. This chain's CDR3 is CATKRFSGDYGYTF. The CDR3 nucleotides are TGTGCCACCAAAAGGTTCTCCGGAGACTATGGCTACACCTTC.

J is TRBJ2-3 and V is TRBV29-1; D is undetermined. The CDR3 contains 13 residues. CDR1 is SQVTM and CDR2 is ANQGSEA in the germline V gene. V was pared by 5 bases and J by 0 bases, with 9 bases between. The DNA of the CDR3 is TGCAGCGTTCCGACATCAAGCACAGATACGCAGTATTTT. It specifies CSVPTSSTDTQYF.

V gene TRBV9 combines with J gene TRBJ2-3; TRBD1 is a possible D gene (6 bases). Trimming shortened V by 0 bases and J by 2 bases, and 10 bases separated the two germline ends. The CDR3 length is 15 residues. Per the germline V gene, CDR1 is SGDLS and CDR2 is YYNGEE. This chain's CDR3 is CASSVGDTFTDTQYF. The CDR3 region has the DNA TGTGCCAGCAGCGTAGGGGACACCTTCACAGATACGCAGTATTTT.

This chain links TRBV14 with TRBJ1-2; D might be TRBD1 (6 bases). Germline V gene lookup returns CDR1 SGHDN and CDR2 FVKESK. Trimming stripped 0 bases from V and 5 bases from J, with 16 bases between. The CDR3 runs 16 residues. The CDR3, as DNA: TGTGCCAGCAGCCAAGATTCCGGGGGCGACCCGTATGGCTACACCTTC. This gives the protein CASSQDSGGDPYGYTF.

The CDR3 spells CASSSKGAETQYF. Written as DNA, the CDR3 is TGTGCCAGCAGTTCCAAGGGGGCTGAGACCCAGTACTTC. The chain uses TRBV12-3 or TRBV12-4 and TRBJ2-5; 7 bases are shared with TRBD1. J was trimmed by 5 bases and V by 4 bases; bases with no gene match: 4. The CDR3 is made up of 13 amino acids.

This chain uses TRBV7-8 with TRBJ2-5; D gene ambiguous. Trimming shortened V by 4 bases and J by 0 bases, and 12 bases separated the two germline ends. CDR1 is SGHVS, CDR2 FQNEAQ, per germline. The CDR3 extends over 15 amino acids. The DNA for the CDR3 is TGTGCCAGCAGCTCGTTGGGAAAGTACCAAGAGACCCAGTACTTC. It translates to CASSSLGKYQETQYF. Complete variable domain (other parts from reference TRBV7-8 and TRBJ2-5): GAGVSQSPRYKVAKRGQDVALRCDPISGHVSLFWYQQALGQGPEFLTYFQNEAQLDKSGLPSDRFFAERPEGSVSTLKIQRTQQEDSAVYLCASSSLGKYQETQYFGPGTRLLVL.

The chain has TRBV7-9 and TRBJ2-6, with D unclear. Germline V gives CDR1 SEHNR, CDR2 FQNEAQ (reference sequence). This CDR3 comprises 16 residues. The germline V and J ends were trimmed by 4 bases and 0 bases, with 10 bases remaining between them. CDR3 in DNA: TGTGCCAGCAGCTCAGGTTTAAACTCTGGGGCCAACGTCCTGACTTTC. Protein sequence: CASSSGLNSGANVLTF. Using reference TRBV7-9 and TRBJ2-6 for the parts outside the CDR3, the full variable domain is DTGVSQNPRHKITKRGQNVTFRCDPISEHNRLYWYRQTLGQGPEFLTYFQNEAQLEKSRLLSDRFSAERPKGSFSTLEIQRTEQGDSAMYLCASSSGLNSGANVLTFGAGSRLTVL.

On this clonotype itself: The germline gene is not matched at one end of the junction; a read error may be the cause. The CDR3: CANSINTIYF. CDR3 DNA: TGCGCCAACAGTATCAACACCATATATTTT. The J gene is TRBJ1-3, the V gene TRBV23-1; no firm D call. TRBV23-1 qualifies as an ORF whose function is uncertain. This CDR3 is 10 amino acids long.

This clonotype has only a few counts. DNA of the CDR3: TGTGCCAGCTCCTCAGGGACGGGGAAAGGGGCTGAAGCTTTCTTT. Translated, it gives CASSSGTGKGAEAFF. The gene calls are TRBV21-1 and TRBJ1-1; the D call in the table, TRBD1, was not verified against the DNA. TRBV21-1 counts as a pseudogene. CDR3 size: 15 residues.

CDR3 nucleotides: TGTGCCAGCAGTTATACAGGGGGCAAGTACAATGAGCAGTTCTTC. Its protein product is CASSYTGGKYNEQFF. The V gene is TRBV27, the J gene TRBJ2-1; 9 bases fit TRBD1. Germline values: CDR1 MNHEY, CDR2 SMNVEV (reference sequence). Trimming at V came to 4 bases and at J to 4 bases, leaving 5 bases not matched to a gene. The CDR3 length is 15 residues.

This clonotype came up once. In DNA, the CDR3 is TGTGCCAGCAGCACCCGACAGGGGTCCTACGAGCAGTACGTC. Encoded protein: CASSTRQGSYEQYV. The chain is built from TRBV7-8 and TRBJ2-7, with 8 bases lining up with TRBD1. The CDR3 sequence is 14 residues long. CDR1 SGHVS and CDR2 FQNEAQ come from the germline V gene. Unmatched junction bases numbered 4, after V lost 5 bases and J lost 1 base.

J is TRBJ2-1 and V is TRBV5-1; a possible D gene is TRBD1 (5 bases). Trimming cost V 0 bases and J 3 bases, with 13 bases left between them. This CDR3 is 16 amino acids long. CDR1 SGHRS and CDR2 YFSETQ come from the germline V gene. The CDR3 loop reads CASSLAGNPIYNEQFF. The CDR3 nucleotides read TGCGCCAGCAGCTTGGCAGGGAATCCCATCTACAATGAGCAGTTCTTC. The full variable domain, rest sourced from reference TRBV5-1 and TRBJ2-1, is KAGVTQTPRYLIKTRGQQVTLSCSPISGHRSVSWYQQTPGQGLQFLFEYFSETQRNKGNFPGRFSGRQFSNSRSEMNVSTLELGDSALYLCASSLAGNPIYNEQFFGPGTRLTVL.